Detailed here is one T cell receptor beta chain. The antigen remains unidentified. These data belong to a study of T-cell reconstitution after alpha-beta-depleted transplantation in children. The V gene lost 5 bases and the J gene lost 4 bases, with 14 bases spanning the gap. The CDR3 has 14 amino acids. Per germline, CDR1 SGHTA and CDR2 FQGTGA. A TCRbeta library incorporating unique molecular identifiers was prepared. MiXCR was run by TCRdb on the PCR reads, yielding one entry per CDR3 protein. The table includes around 960,000 distinct CDR3 sequences, 25% to 35% detected once. General study findings and limits: Newly made T cells mostly supplied T-cell counts and diversity one year after transplant. Recipient T cells and thymic progenitors that survived were the source of the high TCRbeta diversity seen at day 60 in some patients.

The sample in question was PBMCs, mostly from graft donor cells, obtained 360 days after TCRalphabeta/CD19-depleted stem cell transplant. The receptor's source is a boy younger than two who had a stem cell transplant for SCID, so the T cells may come from the graft donor. The chain carries TRBV7-3 and TRBJ2-5; D could derive from TRBD1 or TRBD2 (5 bases each). CDR3: CASSPNAGRETQYF. CDR3 nucleotides: TGTGCCAGCAGCCCAAATGCAGGGAGAGAGACCCAGTACTTC.